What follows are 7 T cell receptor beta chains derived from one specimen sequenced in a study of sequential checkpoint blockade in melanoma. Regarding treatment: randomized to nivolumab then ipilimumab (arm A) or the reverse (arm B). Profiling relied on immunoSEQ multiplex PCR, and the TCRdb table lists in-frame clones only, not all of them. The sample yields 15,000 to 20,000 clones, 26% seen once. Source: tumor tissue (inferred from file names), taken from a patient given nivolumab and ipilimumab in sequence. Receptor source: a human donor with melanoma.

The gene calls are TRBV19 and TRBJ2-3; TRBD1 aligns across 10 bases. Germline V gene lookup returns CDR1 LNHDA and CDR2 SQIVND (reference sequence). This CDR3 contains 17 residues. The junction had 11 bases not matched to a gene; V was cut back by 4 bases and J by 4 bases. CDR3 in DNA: TGTGCCAGTAGTAAGTCTGGCGACAGGGGGCATGCAGATACGCAGTATTTT. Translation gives CASSKSGDRGHADTQYF.

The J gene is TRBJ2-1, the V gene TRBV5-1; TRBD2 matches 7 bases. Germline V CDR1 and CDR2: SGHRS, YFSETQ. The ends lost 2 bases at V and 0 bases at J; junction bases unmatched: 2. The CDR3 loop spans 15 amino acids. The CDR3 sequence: CASSLQRGSYNEQFF. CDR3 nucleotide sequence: TGCGCCAGCAGCTTACAGCGGGGCTCCTACAATGAGCAGTTCTTC.

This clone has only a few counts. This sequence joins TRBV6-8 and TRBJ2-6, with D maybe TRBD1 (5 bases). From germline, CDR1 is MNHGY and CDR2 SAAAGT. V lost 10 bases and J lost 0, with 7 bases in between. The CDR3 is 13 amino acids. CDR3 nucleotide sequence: TGTGCCACCAGGGACTCTGGGGCCAACGTCCTGACTTTC. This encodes CATRDSGANVLTF.

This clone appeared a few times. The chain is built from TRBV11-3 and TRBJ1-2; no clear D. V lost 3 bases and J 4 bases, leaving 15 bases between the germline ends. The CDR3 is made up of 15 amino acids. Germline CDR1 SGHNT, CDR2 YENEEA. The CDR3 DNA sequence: TGTGCCAGCAGCTTGGCCGGACCTTCTGGCTATGGCTACACCTTC. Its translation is CASSLAGPSGYGYTF.

The CDR3, as DNA: TGCGCCAGCAGTCGGGCCAGGAAGTCGGCGGATAGAACTAGCACAGATACGCAGTATTTT. This sequence encodes CASSRARKSADRTSTDTQYF. The genes are TRBV23-1 and TRBJ2-3; D unclear. TRBV23-1 is classed as an ORF, of uncertain function. CDR3 length: 20 amino acids. The V gene lost 4 bases and the J gene lost 0 bases, with 26 bases spanning the gap.

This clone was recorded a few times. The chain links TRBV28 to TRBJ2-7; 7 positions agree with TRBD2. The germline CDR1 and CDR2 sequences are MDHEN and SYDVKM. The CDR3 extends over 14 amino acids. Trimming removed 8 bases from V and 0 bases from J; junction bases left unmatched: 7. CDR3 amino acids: CASREAGNSYEQYF. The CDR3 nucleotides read TGTGCCAGCCGGGAAGCGGGAAACTCCTACGAGCAGTACTTC.

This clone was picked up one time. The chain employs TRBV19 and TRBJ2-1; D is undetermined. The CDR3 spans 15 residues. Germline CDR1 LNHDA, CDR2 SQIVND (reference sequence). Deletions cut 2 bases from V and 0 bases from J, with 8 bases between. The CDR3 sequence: CASSISPGSYNEQFF. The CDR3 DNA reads TGTGCCAGTAGTATATCTCCGGGCTCCTACAATGAGCAGTTCTTC.